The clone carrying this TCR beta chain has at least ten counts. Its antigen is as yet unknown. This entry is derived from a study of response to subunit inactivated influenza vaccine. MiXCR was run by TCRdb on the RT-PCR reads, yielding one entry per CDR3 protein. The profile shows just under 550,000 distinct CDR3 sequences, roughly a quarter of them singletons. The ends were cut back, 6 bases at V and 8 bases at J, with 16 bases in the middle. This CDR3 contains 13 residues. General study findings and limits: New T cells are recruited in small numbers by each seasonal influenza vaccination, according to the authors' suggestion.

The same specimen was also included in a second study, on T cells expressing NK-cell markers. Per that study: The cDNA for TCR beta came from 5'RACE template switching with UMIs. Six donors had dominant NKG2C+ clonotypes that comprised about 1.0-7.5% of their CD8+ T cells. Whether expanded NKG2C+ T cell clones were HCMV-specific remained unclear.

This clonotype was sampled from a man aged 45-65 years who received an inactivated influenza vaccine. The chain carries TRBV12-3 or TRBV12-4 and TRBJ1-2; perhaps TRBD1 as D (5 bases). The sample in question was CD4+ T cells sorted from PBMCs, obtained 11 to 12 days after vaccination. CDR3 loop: CASSPDRRGGYTF. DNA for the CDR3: TGTGCCAGCAGCCCTGACAGAAGGGGCGGCTACACCTTC.